The 26 T cell receptor beta chains presented below share a single source sample, sequenced in a study of tumor and adjacent non-tumor tissue in lung cancer. TCRbeta libraries were built with three rounds of nested PCR, modified from ARM-PCR. TCRdb reprocessed the multiplex PCR reads via MiXCR and lists one record per CDR3 protein. The profile shows roughly 67,000 distinct CDR3 sequences, approximately 73% of them singletons. This sample's RNA came from whole unsorted tissue. More than 3 cm separated this lung sample from the edge of the tumor. The sample consisted of distant non-tumor lung tissue. These receptors all come from a man aged 55 to 70 with non-small cell lung cancer.

V is TRBV6-1 and J is TRBJ2-3, with a tentative D call TRBD2 (5 bases). Trimming shortened V by 10 bases and J by 1 base, and 21 bases separated the two germline ends. Germline lookup yields CDR1 MNHNS and CDR2 SASEGT. The CDR3 totals 16 residues. The CDR3 bases are TGTGCCACCAGATTGGGAGCGGCATCGGGCACAGATACGCAGTATTTT. It is translated as CATRLGAASGTDTQYF.

As to this clonotype: An end of the junction differs from the germline gene, which may be a read error. The chain has TRBV20-1 and TRBJ1-2, with TRBD1 identical over 7 bases. In germline, CDR1 is DFQATT, CDR2 SNEGSKA (reference sequence). The CDR3 consists of 13 residues. Written as DNA, the CDR3 is TGCAGTGTTAGAACAGGGGCTAATTATGGCTACATCTTC. The encoded protein is CSVRTGANYGYIF.

The V gene is TRBV6-5, the J gene TRBJ2-7, with D maybe TRBD1 (6 bases). Between the trimmed V and J ends, which lost 2 bases and 8 bases, there was a span of 13 bases. The CDR3 has 13 residues. Germline V gene data show CDR1 as MNHEY and CDR2 as SVGAGI. CDR3 DNA: TGTGCCAGCAGTTACGGACTGGACAGTCAGCAGTACTTC. This encodes CASSYGLDSQQYF.

To note about this clonotype: As the CDR3 is not closed by the conserved phenylalanine or tryptophan, this likely results from a read error. V gene TRBV24-1 combines with J gene TRBJ2-7, with 9 bases matching TRBD1. The CDR3 is 19 residues long. CDR1 and CDR2 (germline): KGHDR, SFDVKD. The J segment lost 3 bases and the V segment lost 2 bases, leaving 16 bases of the junction unmatched. The DNA of the CDR3 is TGTGCCACCAGTGATTGGCGAACCCATCCGGGACAGGGTGTCTACGAGCAGTACTTA. Translated, it gives CATSDWRTHPGQGVYEQYL.

Notes on this clonotype: It may be a read error: a sequence one base away is much more abundant. V usage is TRBV20-1 and J usage is TRBJ2-7; 12 nucleotides line up with TRBD1. This CDR3 has 13 residues. Per germline, CDR1 DFQATT and CDR2 SNEGSKA (reference sequence). CDR3 sequence reads: CSGQGQGAYDQYF. CDR3 nucleotides: TGCAGTGGTCAGGGACAGGGGGCCTACGATCAGTACTTC.

The V gene is TRBV2, the J gene TRBJ2-1; D possibly corresponds to TRBD2 (6 bases). Germline V gives CDR1 SNHLY, CDR2 FYNNEI. The CDR3 covers 15 residues. CDR3 DNA: TGTATCAGCAGTGGGGGGAGGATAAAGAGCAATGAGCAGTTCTTC. Residues: CISSGGRIKSNEQFF.

This clonotype was counted ten times or more. V is TRBV5-1 and J is TRBJ2-3; 12 nucleotides agree with TRBD2. V dropped 4 bases and J dropped 3; count of bases not matched to a gene: 3. This CDR3 region has 15 residues. Germline CDR1 reads SGHRS; CDR2 reads YFSETQ. CDR3 residues: CASSGGLAGTDTQYF. CDR3 DNA sequence: TGCGCCAGCAGCGGAGGACTAGCGGGAACAGATACGCAGTATTTT. The full variable domain, with the rest looked up from reference TRBV5-1 and TRBJ2-3, is KAGVTQTPRYLIKTRGQQVTLSCSPISGHRSVSWYQQTPGQGLQFLFEYFSETQRNKGNFPGRFSGRQFSNSRSEMNVSTLELGDSALYLCASSGGLAGTDTQYFGPGTRLTVL.

With regard to this clonotype: A much larger clone sits a single nucleotide away, making a read error possible. The V and J genes are TRBV15 and TRBJ1-3, with D perhaps TRBD1 (5 bases). CDR3 length: 14 residues. Germline V gives CDR1 LNHNV, CDR2 YYDKDF (reference sequence). Trimming shortened V by 8 bases and J by 5 bases, and 16 bases separated the two germline ends. The CDR3 DNA follows: TGTGCCACCGGCGCAGCCACGGACAGAAACACCATATATTTT. Its protein product is CATGAATDRNTIYF. The whole variable domain, filled in from reference TRBV15 and TRBJ1-3, reads DAMVIQNPRYQVTQFGKPVTLSCSQTLNHNVMYWYQQKSSQAPKLLFHYYDKDFNNEADTPDNFQSRRPNTSFCFLDIRSPGLGDTAMYLCATGAATDRNTIYFGEGSWLTVV.

With regard to this clonotype: As the CDR3 is not closed by the conserved phenylalanine or tryptophan, this likely results from a read error. The chain joins TRBV28 to TRBJ2-3, with a weak D call TRBD2 (5 bases). V was cut by 2 bases and J by 2 bases, with 11 bases left in between. Germline lookup yields CDR1 MDHEN and CDR2 SYDVKM. CDR3 length: 15 amino acids. This CDR3 is CASSLPSQVTDTQYY. CDR3 nucleotide sequence: TGTGCCAGCAGTTTACCTAGCCAAGTCACAGATACGCAGTATTAT.

This sequence joins TRBV4-3 and TRBJ2-3, with D possibly being TRBD2 (5 bases). Germline V gene data show CDR1 as LGHNA and CDR2 as YSLEER. V lost 4 bases and J lost 4, with 6 bases in between. The CDR3 totals 12 residues. The CDR3 loop reads CASSLGADTQYF. The CDR3 region has the DNA TGCGCCAGCAGCCTCGGGGCAGATACGCAGTATTTT.

This clonotype was seen repeatedly, ten times or more. The chain couples TRBV30 to TRBJ2-7; D gene unclear. The germline CDR1 and CDR2 sequences are GTSNPN and SVGIG (reference sequence). Trimming took 6 bases from V and 3 from J, leaving 18 bases between them. There are 14 residues in the CDR3. The CDR3 sequence is CACPAGPSNYEQYF. As DNA, the CDR3 is TGTGCCTGCCCCGCCGGACCATCCAACTACGAGCAGTACTTC.

This clonotype was found a few times. The chain is built from TRBV7-9 and TRBJ2-3; D gene ambiguous. Trimming took 6 bases from V and 3 from J, leaving 7 bases between them. Per the germline V gene, CDR1 is SEHNR and CDR2 is FQNEAQ (reference sequence). The CDR3 is made up of 12 amino acids. The CDR3 coding sequence is TGTGCCAGCAGTCCATATACAGATACGCAGTATTTT. It specifies CASSPYTDTQYF.

Note on this clonotype: Relative to the germline gene, one junction end is altered; a read error may explain this. The genes are TRBV14 and TRBJ2-2, with TRBD1 as a possible D gene (6 bases). The CDR3 totals 15 residues. Germline V gene sequence: CDR1 SGHDN, CDR2 FVKESK. The CDR3 bases are TGTACCAGGATGCAAACAGGGCTGATCACCGGGGAGCTGTTTTTT. Its translation is CTRMQTGLITGELFF.

The chain couples TRBV6-5 to TRBJ2-7, with D perhaps TRBD2 (6 bases). Germline V gives CDR1 MNHEY, CDR2 SVGAGI. The CDR3 is 15 amino acids. Trimming stripped 0 bases from V and 6 bases from J, with 15 bases between. The CDR3 region has the DNA TGTGCCAGCAGTTACTCGATGCGGGAAGCGGCCGAGCAGTACTTC. Its translation is CASSYSMREAAEQYF.

As regards this clonotype: Its ends do not fully match the called genes, so a read error is possible. The J gene is TRBJ2-2, the V gene TRBV5-1, with a tentative D call TRBD2 (5 bases). The CDR3 has 14 amino acids. Per germline, CDR1 SGHRS and CDR2 YFSETQ. Written as DNA, the CDR3 is TGCGCCAGCAGCGGTAGCGCTTACACCGTGGAGCTATTTTTT. Its protein is CASSGSAYTVELFF. Full variable domain (outside the CDR3, taken from reference TRBV5-1 and TRBJ2-2): KAGVTQTPRYLIKTRGQQVTLSCSPISGHRSVSWYQQTPGQGLQFLFEYFSETQRNKGNFPGRFSGRQFSNSRSEMNVSTLELGDSALYLCASSGSAYTVELFFGEGSRLTVL.

Worth noting for this clonotype: Compared with germline, one end of the junction differs, possibly owing to a read error. The rearrangement uses TRBV6-1 and TRBJ1-1; D gene unclear. The CDR3 has 13 amino acids. Per germline, CDR1 MNHNS and CDR2 SASEGT. CDR3 loop: CASTRQGWTEVFF. The CDR3 DNA sequence: TGTGCCAGCACTAGACAAGGTTGGACTGAAGTTTTCTTT.

The chain combines TRBV6-5 with TRBJ2-3; D is undetermined. The CDR3 runs 12 residues. V lost 5 bases and J 11 bases, leaving 14 bases between the germline ends. Germline CDR1 reads MNHEY; CDR2 reads SVGAGI. CDR3 bases: TGTGCCAGCAGTCCAGATGGACCTATGCAGTATTTT. Encoded protein: CASSPDGPMQYF.

The chain is built from TRBV29-1 and TRBJ2-7; D not resolved. Trimming shortened V by 4 bases and J by 4 bases, and 11 bases separated the two germline ends. From germline, CDR1 is SQVTM and CDR2 ANQGSEA. The CDR3 extends over 12 amino acids. This chain's CDR3 is CSVGDSSYEQYF. In DNA, the CDR3 is TGCAGCGTTGGAGATAGCTCGTACGAGCAGTACTTC.

Regarding this clonotype: The junction departs from germline at one end; a sequencing error may be responsible. The chain has TRBV11-3 and TRBJ2-1; perhaps TRBD1 as D (6 bases). The CDR3 runs 14 residues. Germline CDR1 reads SGHNT; CDR2 reads YENEEA. The CDR3 bases are TGTGCCAGCTGCTTACCAGGACAGTACAATGAGCAGTTCTTC. Amino acid sequence: CASCLPGQYNEQFF.

Notes on this clonotype: A junction end diverges from the germline sequence, so it may reflect a read error. This chain uses TRBV10-2 with TRBJ2-4, with TRBD1 as a possible D gene (6 bases). The CDR3 consists of 15 residues. Per germline, CDR1 WSHSY and CDR2 SAAADI. CDR3 DNA sequence: TGCGCCAGCTGTGGAGAGGGGGAAGCCAAAAGCATTCAGTACTTC. This codes for CASCGEGEAKSIQYF.

In the case of this clonotype: Germline and junction disagree at one end, which may indicate a read error. The rearrangement links TRBV5-1 to TRBJ2-1, with 7 bases lining up with TRBD2. The CDR3 runs 17 residues. Germline CDR1 is SGHRS and CDR2 is YFSETQ. CDR3 in amino acids: CTSRKVWTSGNRNEQFF. The DNA for the CDR3 is TGCACCAGCAGGAAAGTTTGGACTAGTGGGAATCGGAATGAGCAGTTCTTC.

This clonotype was counted a single time. One end of the junction is discordant with germline, which a read error may explain. V is TRBV12-3 or TRBV12-4 and J is TRBJ2-5, with D uncertain. This CDR3 is 14 amino acids long. The CDR3 region has the DNA TGTGCCAGCACTTTAGCTGCCTCTCTAGAGACCCAACACTTC. Its translation is CASTLAASLETQHF.

Details on this clonotype: A read error may produce the germline difference seen at one junction end. The CDR3 protein is CACQLTTSGANTGELFF. The CDR3 bases are TGCGCCTGCCAGTTGACAACTAGCGGGGCGAACACCGGGGAGCTGTTTTTT. J is TRBJ2-2 and V is TRBV6-1, with TRBD2 identical over 10 bases. CDR1 and CDR2 from the germline V gene are MNHNS and SASEGT. The CDR3 totals 17 residues.

Regarding this clonotype: The CDR3 carries no conserved terminal phenylalanine or tryptophan, so it likely arises from a read error. The chain couples TRBV5-4 to TRBJ2-6; no clear D. V was cut by 1 base and J by 0 bases, with 5 bases left in between. The germline V gene encodes CDR1 SGHNT and CDR2 YYREEE (reference sequence). This CDR3 region has 15 residues. The CDR3 bases are TGTGCCAGCAGCTTGATTAGCTCTGGGGCCAACGTCCTGACTATC. It encodes CASSLISSGANVLTI.

In the case of this clonotype: No conserved phenylalanine or tryptophan ends this CDR3, so it is likely a read error. The genes are TRBV29-1 and TRBJ2-2, with 8 bases identical to TRBD1. Germline lookup yields CDR1 SQVTM and CDR2 ANQGSEA. The CDR3 totals 13 residues. CDR3 residues: CSVNRGNTRELFC. In DNA, the CDR3 is TGCAGCGTCAACAGGGGGAACACCAGGGAGCTGTTTTGT.

Comment on this clonotype: The junction departs from the called germline gene at one end, perhaps through a read error. The chain uses TRBV28 and TRBJ2-4, with D unresolved. The CDR3 has 15 amino acids. Germline V lookup: CDR1 MDHEN, CDR2 SYDVKM. CDR3 in amino acids: CASGLYPIVKNIQYF. The CDR3 DNA reads TGTGCCAGCGGTTTATACCCCATAGTCAAAAACATTCAGTACTTC. Based on the CDR3 plus reference TRBV28 and TRBJ2-4, the full variable domain is DVKVTQSSRYLVKRTGEKVFLECVQDMDHENMFWYRQDPGLGLRLIYFSYDVKMKEKGDIPEGYSVSREKKERFSLILESASTNQTSMYLCASGLYPIVKNIQYFGAGTRLSVL.